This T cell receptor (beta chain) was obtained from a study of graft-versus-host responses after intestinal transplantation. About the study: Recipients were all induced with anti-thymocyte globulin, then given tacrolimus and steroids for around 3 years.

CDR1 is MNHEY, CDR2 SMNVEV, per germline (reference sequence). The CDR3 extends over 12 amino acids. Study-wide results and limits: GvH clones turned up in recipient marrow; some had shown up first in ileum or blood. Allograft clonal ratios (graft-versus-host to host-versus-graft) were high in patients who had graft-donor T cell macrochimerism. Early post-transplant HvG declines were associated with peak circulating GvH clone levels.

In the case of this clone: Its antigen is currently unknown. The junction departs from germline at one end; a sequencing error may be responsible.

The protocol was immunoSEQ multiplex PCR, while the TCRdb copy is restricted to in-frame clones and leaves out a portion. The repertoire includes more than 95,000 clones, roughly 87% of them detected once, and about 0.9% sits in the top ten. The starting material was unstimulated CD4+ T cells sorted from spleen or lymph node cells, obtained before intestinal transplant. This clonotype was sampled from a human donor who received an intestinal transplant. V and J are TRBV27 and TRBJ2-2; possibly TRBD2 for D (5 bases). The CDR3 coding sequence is TGTGCCAGCAGTCGCTCCACCGGGGAGCTGCTTTTT. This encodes CASSRSTGELLF.